A selection of T cell receptor beta chains follows, all from one sample in a study of T cells in Graves' hyperthyroidism and ophthalmopathy. TCRdb re-called the multiplex PCR reads with MiXCR, one entry per CDR3 protein. The table lists under 450,000 distinct CDR3 sequences, about 15% of them singletons. The sample comprised blood. These receptors were obtained from a young woman with Graves' hyperthyroidism. Each CDR3 is given with its conserved first and last residue. The D gene is left open where the match is weak. Only some rows state a clone size, as once, few, many or a class for expanded clones.

CDR3 length: 17; J gene: TRBJ1-5; V gene: TRBV4-1; D gene: .; clone size: few; CDR3 protein: CASSQDYTPTYNQPQHF; CDR3 DNA: TGCGCCAGCAGCCAAGATTATACTCCTACTTACAATCAGCCCCAGCATTTT
CDR3 length: 17; J gene: TRBJ2-3; V gene: TRBV29-1; D gene: .; clone size: .; CDR3 protein: CSVDIRRGPSPTDTQYF; CDR3 DNA: TGCAGCGTTGATATACGGCGGGGGCCGTCGCCCACAGATACGCAGTATTTT
CDR3 length: 13; J gene: TRBJ1-1; V gene: TRBV12-3/TRBV12-4; D gene: .; clone size: .; CDR3 protein: CASKAAGGTEAFF; CDR3 DNA: TGTGCCAGCAAGGCAGCAGGAGGGACTGAAGCTTTCTTT
CDR3 length: 16; J gene: TRBJ2-5; V gene: TRBV5-1; D gene: .; clone size: few; CDR3 protein: CASSLGRNRVSETQYF; CDR3 DNA: TGCGCCAGCAGCTTGGGGAGGAACAGGGTGTCAGAGACCCAGTACTTC
CDR3 length: 16; J gene: TRBJ2-7; V gene: TRBV28; D gene: .; clone size: many; CDR3 protein: CASTPDGSRAAYEQYF; CDR3 DNA: TGTGCCAGCACCCCAGACGGCAGCAGAGCAGCCTACGAGCAGTACTTC
CDR3 length: 14; J gene: TRBJ1-2; V gene: TRBV7-2; D gene: TRBD1; clone size: many; CDR3 protein: CASSRDRADYGYTF; CDR3 DNA: TGTGCCAGCAGCCGGGACAGGGCGGACTATGGCTACACCTTC
CDR3 length: 17; J gene: TRBJ2-6; V gene: TRBV5-1; D gene: .; clone size: .; CDR3 protein: CASSLDQWTSGANVLTF; CDR3 DNA: TGCGCCAGCAGCTTGGATCAATGGACCTCTGGGGCCAACGTCCTGACTTTC
CDR3 length: 17; J gene: TRBJ1-1; V gene: TRBV3-1; D gene: .; clone size: .; CDR3 protein: CASSPLGGGGSNTEAFF; CDR3 DNA: TGTGCCAGCAGCCCATTGGGGGGTGGGGGGTCCAACACTGAAGCTTTCTTT
CDR3 length: 13; J gene: TRBJ1-5; V gene: TRBV20-1; D gene: TRBD1; clone size: .; CDR3 protein: CSAISTGSQPQHF; CDR3 DNA: TGCAGTGCAATATCGACAGGGAGTCAGCCCCAGCATTTT
CDR3 length: 13; J gene: TRBJ2-5; V gene: TRBV18; D gene: .; clone size: many; CDR3 protein: CASSPSGPETQYF; CDR3 DNA: TGTGCCAGCTCACCATCGGGGCCGGAGACCCAGTACTTC
CDR3 length: 14; J gene: TRBJ1-6; V gene: TRBV11-1; D gene: .; clone size: many; CDR3 protein: CASSRTGNNSPLHF; CDR3 DNA: TGTGCCAGCAGTCGGACGGGCAATAATTCACCCCTCCACTTT
CDR3 length: 16; J gene: TRBJ1-2; V gene: TRBV13; D gene: .; clone size: many; CDR3 protein: CASSLGPRPTNYGYTF; CDR3 DNA: TGTGCCAGCAGCTTAGGACCCAGGCCCACTAACTATGGCTACACCTTC
CDR3 length: 15; J gene: TRBJ1-1; V gene: TRBV6-2/TRBV6-3; D gene: TRBD1; clone size: many; CDR3 protein: CASTRQDREHTEAFF; CDR3 DNA: TGTGCCAGCACCCGCCAAGACAGGGAACACACTGAAGCTTTCTTT
CDR3 length: 14; J gene: TRBJ1-1; V gene: TRBV5-1; D gene: .; clone size: .; CDR3 protein: CASSLEGVSTEAFF; CDR3 DNA: TGCGCCAGCAGCTTGGAGGGCGTCAGCACTGAAGCTTTCTTT
CDR3 length: 17; J gene: TRBJ2-3; V gene: TRBV4-2; D gene: TRBD2; clone size: many; CDR3 protein: CASSQDRQRGNTDTQYF; CDR3 DNA: TGTGCCAGCAGCCAAGATCGCCAGCGGGGGAATACAGATACGCAGTATTTT
CDR3 length: 14; J gene: TRBJ1-2; V gene: TRBV3-1; D gene: .; clone size: many; CDR3 protein: CASSQGGSSGAGTF; CDR3 DNA: TGTGCCAGCAGCCAAGGGGGATCTTCGGGGGCTGGCACCTTC
CDR3 length: 14; J gene: TRBJ2-1; V gene: TRBV6-2/TRBV6-3; D gene: .; clone size: many; CDR3 protein: CASSPRRGRNEQFF; CDR3 DNA: TGTGCCAGCAGCCCGCGACGGGGCAGAAATGAGCAGTTCTTC
CDR3 length: 13; J gene: TRBJ1-2; V gene: TRBV2; D gene: .; clone size: many; CDR3 protein: CASSGNRAYGYTF; CDR3 DNA: TGTGCCAGCAGCGGTAACAGGGCCTATGGCTACACCTTC
CDR3 length: 16; J gene: TRBJ1-2; V gene: TRBV11-2; D gene: TRBD1; clone size: .; CDR3 protein: CASSRGQGAYLYGYTF; CDR3 DNA: TGTGCCAGCAGCCGTGGACAGGGGGCTTATCTATATGGCTACACCTTC
CDR3 length: 19; J gene: TRBJ2-7; V gene: TRBV19; D gene: TRBD2; clone size: few; CDR3 protein: CASSIQGPLSAGDFDEQYF; CDR3 DNA: TGTGCCAGTAGTATCCAAGGTCCCCTTTCAGCGGGAGATTTCGACGAGCAGTACTTC
CDR3 length: 15; J gene: TRBJ1-6; V gene: TRBV6-1; D gene: .; clone size: many; CDR3 protein: CASTAGSSYNSPLHF; CDR3 DNA: TGTGCCAGCACGGCAGGGAGCTCCTATAATTCACCCCTCCACTTT
CDR3 length: 13; J gene: TRBJ2-7; V gene: TRBV5-1; D gene: .; clone size: many; CDR3 protein: CASSLASEYEQYF; CDR3 DNA: TGCGCCAGCAGCTTGGCCAGTGAATACGAGCAGTACTTC
CDR3 length: 12; J gene: TRBJ2-3; V gene: TRBV2; D gene: .; clone size: many; CDR3 protein: CASSGSWDTQYF; CDR3 DNA: TGTGCCAGCAGTGGGAGTTGGGATACGCAGTATTTT
CDR3 length: 16; J gene: TRBJ2-2; V gene: TRBV28; D gene: TRBD2; clone size: many; CDR3 protein: CASSLGGLAGGPELFF; CDR3 DNA: TGTGCCAGCAGTTTAGGGGGACTAGCGGGAGGGCCTGAGCTGTTTTTT
CDR3 length: 15; J gene: TRBJ2-7; V gene: TRBV5-1; D gene: .; clone size: many; CDR3 protein: CASSLDPGQPYEQYF; CDR3 DNA: TGCGCCAGCAGCTTGGATCCAGGGCAGCCCTACGAGCAGTACTTC
CDR3 length: 19; J gene: TRBJ2-3; V gene: TRBV7-9; D gene: TRBD2; clone size: many; CDR3 protein: CASSPGTSGKHLGTDTQYF; CDR3 DNA: TGTGCCAGCAGTCCCGGGACTAGCGGGAAGCACTTGGGCACAGATACGCAGTATTTT
CDR3 length: 15; J gene: TRBJ2-5; V gene: TRBV5-1; D gene: .; clone size: .; CDR3 protein: CASSLEGRTQETQSF; CDR3 DNA: TGCGCCAGCAGCTTGGAGGGGAGGACCCAAGAGACCCAGTCCTTC
CDR3 length: 14; J gene: TRBJ2-1; V gene: TRBV6-1; D gene: TRBD2; clone size: .; CDR3 protein: CASRASGGNNEQFF; CDR3 DNA: TGTGCCAGCAGGGCTAGCGGGGGTAACAATGAGCAGTTCTTC
CDR3 length: 15; J gene: TRBJ2-7; V gene: TRBV7-2; D gene: .; clone size: many; CDR3 protein: CASSFEQTLRAEQYF; CDR3 DNA: TGTGCCAGCAGCTTCGAACAGACCCTCCGGGCCGAGCAGTACTTC
CDR3 length: 16; J gene: TRBJ2-1; V gene: TRBV11-2; D gene: TRBD2; clone size: many; CDR3 protein: CASSLGQPGLAVQQFF; CDR3 DNA: TGTGCCAGCAGCTTAGGCCAACCGGGACTAGCGGTCCAGCAGTTCTTC
CDR3 length: 15; J gene: TRBJ1-3; V gene: TRBV9; D gene: .; clone size: few; CDR3 protein: CASSVATSSGNTIYF; CDR3 DNA: TGTGCCAGCAGCGTAGCCACCTCCTCTGGAAACACCATATATTTT
CDR3 length: 15; J gene: TRBJ2-1; V gene: TRBV28; D gene: TRBD2; clone size: many; CDR3 protein: CASSLWREGRNEQFF; CDR3 DNA: TGTGCCAGCAGTTTGTGGCGGGAGGGCCGAAATGAGCAGTTCTTC
CDR3 length: 13; J gene: TRBJ1-3; V gene: TRBV12-3/TRBV12-4; D gene: .; clone size: few; CDR3 protein: CASRHYSGNTIYF; CDR3 DNA: TGTGCCAGCAGGCATTACTCTGGAAACACCATATATTTT
CDR3 length: 15; J gene: TRBJ1-1; V gene: TRBV4-3; D gene: .; clone size: few; CDR3 protein: CASSQDLVRNTEAFF; CDR3 DNA: TGCGCCAGCAGCCAAGATTTGGTAAGAAACACTGAAGCTTTCTTT
CDR3 length: 15; J gene: TRBJ2-1; V gene: TRBV7-2; D gene: .; clone size: many; CDR3 protein: CASNQGGGRFNEQFF; CDR3 DNA: TGTGCCAGCAACCAAGGGGGGGGCCGTTTCAATGAGCAGTTCTTC
CDR3 length: 14; J gene: TRBJ2-5; V gene: TRBV7-3; D gene: TRBD1; clone size: .; CDR3 protein: CASSYTGVGETQYF; CDR3 DNA: TGTGCCAGCAGCTATACAGGGGTAGGAGAGACCCAGTACTTC
CDR3 length: 15; J gene: TRBJ2-7; V gene: TRBV6-2/TRBV6-3; D gene: .; clone size: few; CDR3 protein: CASSYSRTASYEQYF; CDR3 DNA: TGTGCCAGCAGTTACTCGAGGACAGCCTCCTACGAGCAGTACTTC
CDR3 length: 14; J gene: TRBJ1-5; V gene: TRBV2; D gene: .; clone size: many; CDR3 protein: CASSGEDSNQPQHF; CDR3 DNA: TGTGCCAGCAGTGGAGAAGATAGCAATCAGCCCCAGCATTTT
CDR3 length: 15; J gene: TRBJ2-3; V gene: TRBV4-1; D gene: .; clone size: few; CDR3 protein: CASSLRSIPTDTQYF; CDR3 DNA: TGCGCCAGCAGCCTCCGGTCGATTCCTACAGATACGCAGTATTTT
CDR3 length: 14; J gene: TRBJ2-7; V gene: TRBV11-2; D gene: TRBD2; clone size: many; CDR3 protein: CASSPGLAGGKQYF; CDR3 DNA: TGTGCCAGCAGCCCTGGACTAGCGGGGGGCAAGCAGTACTTC
CDR3 length: 17; J gene: TRBJ1-3; V gene: TRBV12-3/TRBV12-4; D gene: .; clone size: many; CDR3 protein: CASSFRMQGIGSNTIYF; CDR3 DNA: TGTGCCAGCAGTTTTCGCATGCAGGGAATAGGCTCAAACACCATATATTTT
CDR3 length: 14; J gene: TRBJ2-7; V gene: TRBV6-1; D gene: .; clone size: .; CDR3 protein: CASSSTELLYEQYF; CDR3 DNA: TGTGCCAGCAGCTCGACAGAGCTACTCTACGAGCAGTACTTC
CDR3 length: 16; J gene: TRBJ2-3; V gene: TRBV4-3; D gene: TRBD1; clone size: few; CDR3 protein: CASSQDWDRAADTQYF; CDR3 DNA: TGCGCCAGCAGCCAAGATTGGGACAGGGCTGCAGATACGCAGTATTTT
CDR3 length: 13; J gene: TRBJ1-2; V gene: TRBV4-2; D gene: .; clone size: many; CDR3 protein: CASSPYLGYGYTF; CDR3 DNA: TGTGCCAGCAGCCCCTACCTGGGCTATGGCTACACCTTC